The clone carrying this T cell receptor (beta chain) was detected ten times or more. Participants with hyperthyroidism, aged 18 to 65, were newly diagnosed with under 2 months' duration. The diagnosis combined clinical symptoms, thyroxine, TRAb, thyroid ultrasound and orbital computed tomography scans. The PBMCs used were ones drawn from approximately 10 ml of fresh peripheral blood. This entry is derived from a study of Graves' ophthalmopathy and Graves' hyperthyroidism. Amplified material comprised TCR beta CDR3 regions derived from RNA transcripts. A first-round RT-PCR used HTBI primers, followed by a second-round multiplex PCR. TCRdb analysed the multiplex PCR reads with MiXCR anew, one entry per CDR3 protein. The repertoire has a few hundred thousand distinct CDR3 sequences, 17% of them found once; the top ten carry approximately 2.4%. The J segment lost 1 base and the V segment lost 0 bases, leaving 7 bases of the junction unmatched. The CDR3 extends over 17 amino acids. The germline CDR1 and CDR2 sequences are DFQATT and SNEGSKA (reference sequence).

Sequencing was performed on peripheral blood. The sequence was obtained from an adult woman with stable Graves' hyperthyroidism. J is TRBJ1-2 and V is TRBV20-1; 11 bases are a match to TRBD1. The CDR3, as DNA: TGCAGTGCTAGAGATCAGGGGACAGGGGGAAGTAACTATGGCTACACCTTC. It codes for CSARDQGTGGSNYGYTF.